Described below is a single TCR beta chain sequence and its context. The antigen it recognizes is unknown. No per-base quality is available; no much larger clone lies one base away. Each collaborating institution followed its own protocols to collect whole blood in K2EDTA tubes. For TCRbeta analysis, collaborator samples were shipped as frozen whole blood, as isolated PBMCs, or as DNA extracted from either sample type. This entry belongs to a study of blood T cell repertoires in COVID-19 (dated by TCRdb to the early 2020s). Study-wide context: Samples covering the acute and convalescent phases of COVID-19 were provided by collaborators in the United States, Italy and Spain. Samples came from the ongoing ImmuneRACE study (first 160 participants) plus 1,254 subjects from 6 global collaborators. The material from the prospective study consisted of cDNA or gDNA derived from T cells, B-cell-depleted T cells, or PBMCs. The dataset comprised deeply sampled blood TCRbeta repertoires from subjects exposed to, actively infected with, or recovered from COVID-19. The sample metadata nearly always contained a de-identified subject ID, COVID-19 status, age in years and sex. Where available, HLA class I and class II types were taken from metadata supplied by the sample provider and were not determined by assay-based typing. The repertoires were released in a freely available public database meant as a resource for research on the immune response to SARS-CoV-2.

Overall study results and their limits: The quantity of clinical and demographic metadata differed by source and by participant and was supplied without curation.

The immunoSEQ Assay, a bias-controlled multiplex PCR, was used to amplify TCRbeta CDR3 regions from genomic DNA. The published analysis was carried out like this. Within the assay, amplification of reference gene primers was used to estimate how many nucleated cells each sample contained. To quantify the absolute abundance of each unique TCRbeta CDR3 rearrangement, sequence reads were collapsed and filtered. For each sample, productive Simpson clonality was calculated as the square root of Simpson's diversity index across productive rearrangements. TCRdb took over this immuneACCESS table, retaining in-frame rearrangements with V and J assigned. Such tables are incomplete; in checked studies, under half of the missing clones stem from an unresolved V gene, and the remainder is unexplained. D and trimming were read from the DNA, whereas the V and J calls and clone size are those reported in that table. The sample records around 160,000 clones, under 90% of which are singletons. The top ten clonotypes cover approximately 18% of the sample.

Based on the germline V gene, the CDR1 and CDR2 sequences are SQVTM and ANQGSEA. Trimming at the junction amounts to 4 bases on V and 7 bases on J, and the germline ends lie 10 bases apart. The CDR3 covers 11 residues, taking in both the cysteine and the phenylalanine. Just CDR3 DNA is preserved here, 33 bases in frame from base 1. This sequence originates from a woman of 80 years or more with acute or convalescent COVID-19. The chain joins TRBV29-1 to TRBJ1-2; the D gene cannot be named for sure. The sample consisted of peripheral blood. The CDR3 amino acid sequence is: CSVAANGGYTF. The DNA is as follows: TGCAGCGTTGCCGCCAACGGTGGCTACACCTTC.